This record concerns one T cell receptor (beta chain) sequence. Its target is unknown. This CDR3 is 17 amino acids long. Germline loops: CDR1 MNHNS, CDR2 SASEGT. J gave up 8 bases and V 5 bases, and 10 bases lay outside the gene matches. As for treatment: approximately 9-day PBMC culture with coronavirus spike peptide pools or control peptides (ViraFEST assay). These data are taken from a study of vaccination and CD4 T cells after COVID-19. On the study more broadly: The stimulating agents, overlapping spike peptides, came from SARS-CoV-2, HCoV-NL63, HCoV-OC43 and HCoV-229E.

Sequencing of the DNA from cultured CD4+ T cells was carried out with the Oncomine TCR Beta short-read assay. In this case, cultured CD4+ T cells provided the extracted genomic DNA. TCRdb used MiXCR to reprocess the PCR reads, holding one entry per CDR3 protein. This table holds approximately 11,000 distinct CDR3 sequences, about 48% found once. The chain is built from TRBV6-1 and TRBJ2-1; TRBD2 matches 15 bases. This sample comprised cultured CD4+ T cells from blood, obtained after SARS-CoV-2 vaccination. The clonotype comes from a human donor with COVID-19. CDR3 loop: CASSRTSGGAVGYEQFF. The CDR3 region has the DNA TGTGCCAGCAGTCGGACTAGCGGGGGGGCCGTTGGATATGAGCAGTTCTTC.